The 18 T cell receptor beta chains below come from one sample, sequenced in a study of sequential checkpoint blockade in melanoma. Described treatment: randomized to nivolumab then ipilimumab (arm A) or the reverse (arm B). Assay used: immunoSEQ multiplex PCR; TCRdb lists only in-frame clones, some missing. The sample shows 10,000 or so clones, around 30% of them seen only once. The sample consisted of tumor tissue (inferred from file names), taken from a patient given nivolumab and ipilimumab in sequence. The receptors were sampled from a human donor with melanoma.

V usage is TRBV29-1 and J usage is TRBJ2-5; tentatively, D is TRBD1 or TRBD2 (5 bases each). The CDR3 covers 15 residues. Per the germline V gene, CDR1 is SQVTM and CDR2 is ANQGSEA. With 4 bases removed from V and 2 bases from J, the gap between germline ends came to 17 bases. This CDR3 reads CSVASLWGNQETQYF. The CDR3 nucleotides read TGCAGCGTTGCCTCCCTCTGGGGGAATCAAGAGACCCAGTACTTC.

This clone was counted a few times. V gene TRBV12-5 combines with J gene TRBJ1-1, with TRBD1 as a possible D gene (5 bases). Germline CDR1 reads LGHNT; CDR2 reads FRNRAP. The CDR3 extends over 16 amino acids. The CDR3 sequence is CASKTLPGGFGTEAFF. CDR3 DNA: TGTGCCAGCAAAACTCTCCCCGGGGGTTTCGGCACTGAAGCTTTCTTT.

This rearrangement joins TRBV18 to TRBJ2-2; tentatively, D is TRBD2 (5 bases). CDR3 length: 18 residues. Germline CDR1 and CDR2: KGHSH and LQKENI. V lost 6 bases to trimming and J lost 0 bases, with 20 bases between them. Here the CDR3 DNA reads TGTGCCAGCTCGTTCAACAGTCCTAGCACCGCGAACACCGGGGAGCTGTTTTTT. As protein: CASSFNSPSTANTGELFF.

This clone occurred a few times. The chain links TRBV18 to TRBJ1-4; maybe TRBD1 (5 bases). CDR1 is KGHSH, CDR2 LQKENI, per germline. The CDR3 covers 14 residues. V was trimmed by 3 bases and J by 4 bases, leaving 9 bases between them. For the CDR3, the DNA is TGTGCCAGCTCACCCCAGGGAGGTAATGAAAAACTGTTTTTT. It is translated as CASSPQGGNEKLFF. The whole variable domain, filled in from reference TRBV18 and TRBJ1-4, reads NAGVMQNPRHLVRRRGQEARLRCSPMKGHSHVYWYRQLPEEGLKFMVYLQKENIIDESGMPKERFSAEFPKEGPSILRIQQVVRGDSAAYFCASSPQGGNEKLFFGSGTQLSVL.

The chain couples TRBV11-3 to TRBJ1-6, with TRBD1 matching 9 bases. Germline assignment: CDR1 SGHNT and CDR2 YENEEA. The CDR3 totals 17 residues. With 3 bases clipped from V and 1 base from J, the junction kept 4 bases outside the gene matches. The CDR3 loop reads CASSLRGQGSYNSPLHF. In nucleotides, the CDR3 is TGTGCCAGCAGCTTGAGGGGACAGGGTTCCTATAATTCACCCCTCCACTTT.

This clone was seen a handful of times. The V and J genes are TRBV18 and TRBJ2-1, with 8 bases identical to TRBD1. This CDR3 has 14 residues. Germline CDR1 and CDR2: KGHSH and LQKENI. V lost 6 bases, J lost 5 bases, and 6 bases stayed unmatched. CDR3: CASSTRTGNNEQFF. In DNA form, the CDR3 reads TGTGCCAGCTCTACCCGGACAGGGAACAATGAGCAGTTCTTC.

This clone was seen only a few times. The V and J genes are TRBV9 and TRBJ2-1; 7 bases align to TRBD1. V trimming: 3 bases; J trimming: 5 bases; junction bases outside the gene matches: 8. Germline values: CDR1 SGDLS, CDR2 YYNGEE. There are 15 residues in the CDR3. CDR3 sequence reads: CASSGLSGTDNEQFF. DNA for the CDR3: TGTGCCAGCAGCGGCCTCTCCGGGACAGACAATGAGCAGTTCTTC.

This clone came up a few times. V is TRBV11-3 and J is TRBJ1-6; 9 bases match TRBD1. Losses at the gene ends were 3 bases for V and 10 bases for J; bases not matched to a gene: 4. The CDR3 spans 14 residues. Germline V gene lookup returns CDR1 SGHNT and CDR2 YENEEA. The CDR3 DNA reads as TGTGCCAGCAGCTTTGACAGGGGGGAATCACCCCTCCACTTT. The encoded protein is CASSFDRGESPLHF.

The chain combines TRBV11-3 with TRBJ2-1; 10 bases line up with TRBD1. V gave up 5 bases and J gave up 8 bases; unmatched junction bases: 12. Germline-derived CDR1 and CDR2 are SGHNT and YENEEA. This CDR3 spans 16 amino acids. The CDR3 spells CASSAPGTGVYDEQFF. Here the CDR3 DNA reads TGTGCCAGCAGCGCCCCCGGGACAGGGGTTTACGATGAGCAGTTCTTC.

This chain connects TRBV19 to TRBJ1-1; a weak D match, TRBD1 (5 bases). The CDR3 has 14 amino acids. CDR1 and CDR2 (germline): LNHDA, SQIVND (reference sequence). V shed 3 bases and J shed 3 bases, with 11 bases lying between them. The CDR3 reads CASSIAGTYTEAFF. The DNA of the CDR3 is TGTGCCAGTAGTATCGCAGGGACCTACACTGAAGCTTTCTTT.

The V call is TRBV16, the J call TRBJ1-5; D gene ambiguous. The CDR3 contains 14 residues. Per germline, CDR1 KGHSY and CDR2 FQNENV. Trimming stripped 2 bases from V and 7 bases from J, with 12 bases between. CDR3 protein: CASSQGNEWQPQHF. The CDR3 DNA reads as TGTGCCAGCAGCCAAGGGAACGAATGGCAGCCCCAGCATTTT.

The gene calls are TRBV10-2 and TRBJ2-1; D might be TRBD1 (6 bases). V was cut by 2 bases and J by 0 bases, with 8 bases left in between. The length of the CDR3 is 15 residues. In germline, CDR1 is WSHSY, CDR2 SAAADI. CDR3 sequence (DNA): TGCGCCAGCAGTGAGGGGGACATCTCCTACAATGAGCAGTTCTTC. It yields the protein CASSEGDISYNEQFF.

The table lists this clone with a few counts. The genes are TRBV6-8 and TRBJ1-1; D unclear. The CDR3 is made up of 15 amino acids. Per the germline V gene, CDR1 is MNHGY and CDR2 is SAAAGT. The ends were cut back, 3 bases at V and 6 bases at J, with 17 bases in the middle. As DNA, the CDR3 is TGTGCCAGCAGTTATGACCCCGCGGCGACCGCTGAAGCTTTCTTT. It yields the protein CASSYDPAATAEAFF.

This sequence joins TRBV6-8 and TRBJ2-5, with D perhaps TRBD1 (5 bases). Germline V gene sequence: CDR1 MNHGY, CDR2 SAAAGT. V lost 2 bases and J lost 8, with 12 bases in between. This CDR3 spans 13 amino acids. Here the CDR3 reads CASSYLDQGTQYF. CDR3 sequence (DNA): TGTGCCAGCAGTTACCTAGACCAGGGAACCCAGTACTTC.

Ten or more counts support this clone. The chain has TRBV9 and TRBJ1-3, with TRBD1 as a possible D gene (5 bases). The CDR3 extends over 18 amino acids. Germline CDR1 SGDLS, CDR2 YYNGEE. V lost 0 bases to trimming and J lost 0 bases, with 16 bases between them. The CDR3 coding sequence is TGTGCCAGCAGCGTAGCTGGTGGAGGGGAATACTCTGGAAACACCATATATTTT. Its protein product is CASSVAGGGEYSGNTIYF.

Here the CDR3 DNA reads TGTGCCAGCTCACCTACTTACGCGGACAGGGTTCGCGAAAAACTGTTTTTT. This gives the protein CASSPTYADRVREKLFF. The chain employs TRBV18 and TRBJ1-4; the match to TRBD1 covers 8 bases. V shed 3 bases, J shed 8 bases, and the junction held 14 bases outside the gene matches. Germline V gene data show CDR1 as KGHSH and CDR2 as LQKENI. CDR3 length: 17 amino acids.

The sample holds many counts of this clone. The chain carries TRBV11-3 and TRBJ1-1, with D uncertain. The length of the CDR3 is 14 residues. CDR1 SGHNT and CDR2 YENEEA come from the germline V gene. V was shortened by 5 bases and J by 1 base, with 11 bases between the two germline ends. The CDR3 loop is CASSRETENTEAFF. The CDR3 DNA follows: TGTGCCAGCAGCCGAGAAACAGAGAACACTGAAGCTTTCTTT.

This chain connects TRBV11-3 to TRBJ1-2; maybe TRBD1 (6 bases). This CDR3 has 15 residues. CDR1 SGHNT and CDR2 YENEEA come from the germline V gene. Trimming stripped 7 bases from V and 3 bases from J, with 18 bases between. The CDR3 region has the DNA TGTGCCAGCACCATAACAGGGTATTCCCACTATGGCTACACCTTC. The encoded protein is CASTITGYSHYGYTF.